These 14 T cell receptor beta chains originate from one sample sequenced in a study of cytomegalovirus exposure and HLA in healthy donors. The PCR used 60 Vbeta and 13 Jbeta primers. The protocol was immunoSEQ multiplex PCR, while the TCRdb copy is restricted to in-frame clones and leaves out a portion. The sample consists of under 150,000 clones, roughly four fifths of them appearing once. The sample was PBMCs. These receptors were collected from a woman between 35 and 50 years old in good health and CMV-seropositive.

The chain joins TRBV6-5 to TRBJ2-5; the match to TRBD1 covers 7 bases. Germline loops: CDR1 MNHEY, CDR2 SVGAGI. The CDR3 sequence is 12 residues long. Unmatched junction bases numbered 1, after V lost 2 bases and J lost 7 bases. The CDR3 loop is CASSYAGGTQYF. Here the CDR3 DNA reads TGTGCCAGCAGTTACGCAGGGGGGACCCAGTACTTC.

The chain is built from TRBV20-1 and TRBJ1-1; no definite D call. The germline gives CDR1 DFQATT, CDR2 SNEGSKA (reference sequence). The length of the CDR3 is 11 residues. With 5 bases removed from V and 7 bases from J, the gap between germline ends came to 11 bases. The CDR3 region is CSAVARGEAFF. The CDR3 DNA is TGCAGTGCTGTCGCCCGGGGTGAAGCTTTCTTT.

This chain connects TRBV28 to TRBJ2-7; D gene unclear. The CDR3 consists of 11 residues. Deletions cut 6 bases from V and 7 bases from J, with 10 bases between. Germline V gene lookup returns CDR1 MDHEN and CDR2 SYDVKM. The CDR3 nucleotides read TGTGCCAGCAGCCTTGGGCCTGAGCAGTACTTC. Amino acid sequence: CASSLGPEQYF.

The V gene is TRBV6-6, the J gene TRBJ1-5; 7 positions match TRBD1. Germline V lookup: CDR1 MNHNY, CDR2 SVGAGI (reference sequence). Unmatched junction bases numbered 5, after V lost 6 bases and J lost 0 bases. This CDR3 comprises 15 residues. CDR3 amino acids: CASSWDRDSNQPQHF. The CDR3 DNA sequence: TGTGCCAGCAGCTGGGACAGAGATAGCAATCAGCCCCAGCATTTT.

This clone was recorded only once. This sequence joins TRBV19 and TRBJ1-1; TRBD1 aligns across 8 bases. Germline values: CDR1 LNHDA, CDR2 SQIVND (reference sequence). This CDR3 has 14 residues. The trim removed 6 bases at V and 1 base at J, leaving 4 bases unmatched. CDR3 region: CASSAGQGNTEAFF. DNA for the CDR3: TGTGCCAGTAGCGCCGGACAGGGGAACACTGAAGCTTTCTTT.

The chain is built from TRBV6-5 and TRBJ2-7; 12 nucleotides align to TRBD2. Unmatched junction bases numbered 4, after V lost 5 bases and J lost 2 bases. Germline CDR1 MNHEY, CDR2 SVGAGI. CDR3 length equals 15 residues. CDR3 in DNA: TGTGCCAGCAGTACTTCTAGCGGGGGGGCCTACGAGCAGTACTTC. Translating gives CASSTSSGGAYEQYF.

The V gene is TRBV7-9, the J gene TRBJ1-2, with 8 positions matching TRBD1. The V gene's germline CDR1 is SEHNR and CDR2 FQNEAQ (reference sequence). V was pared by 3 bases and J by 3 bases, with 6 bases of the junction left unmatched. This CDR3 region has 15 residues. The CDR3 sequence is CASSFTGTGDYGYTF. The CDR3 nucleotides read TGTGCCAGCAGCTTTACCGGGACAGGAGACTATGGCTACACCTTC.

This clone was seen only a few times. This chain uses TRBV7-2 with TRBJ1-3, with 9 bases that match TRBD1. Looked up from germline, CDR1 is SGHTA and CDR2 is FQGNSA. The CDR3 covers 14 residues. V shed 5 bases and J 4 bases; nucleotides not matched to a gene: 3. The CDR3 spells CASSTGGAGNTIYF. The CDR3 nucleotides are TGTGCCAGCAGCACAGGGGGCGCCGGAAACACCATATATTTT. The full variable domain, in which reference TRBV7-2 and TRBJ1-3 provide the parts outside the CDR3, is GAGVSQSPSNKVTEKGKDVELRCDPISGHTALYWYRQSLGQGLEFLIYFQGNSAPDKSGLPSDRFSAERTGGSVSTLTIQRTQQEDSAVYLCASSTGGAGNTIYFGEGSWLTVV.

This sequence joins TRBV12-5 and TRBJ1-2; no firm D call. Germline values: CDR1 LGHNT, CDR2 FRNRAP. The CDR3 length is 15 residues. The V and J ends lost 0 bases and 4 bases respectively, with 12 bases between them. CDR3 loop: CASGLVPADVYGYTF. CDR3 nucleotide sequence: TGTGCTAGTGGTTTGGTCCCCGCGGATGTCTATGGCTACACCTTC.

The chain couples TRBV29-1 to TRBJ2-2, with D hard to call. V gave up 5 bases and J gave up 3 bases, with 13 bases separating them. This CDR3 region has 14 residues. Germline V gene data show CDR1 as SQVTM and CDR2 as ANQGSEA. CDR3 protein: CSVFTRVDTGELFF. The CDR3 DNA is TGCAGCGTTTTCACCCGGGTTGACACCGGGGAGCTGTTTTTT.

The chain links TRBV7-8 to TRBJ2-5; D is possibly TRBD1 (6 bases). Gene TRBJ2-7 matches the end of the DNA better, so the J call may be wrong. The germline V gene encodes CDR1 SGHVS and CDR2 FQNEAQ. The CDR3 spans 17 residues. The CDR3 region is CASSPDPLGTSLYEQYF. CDR3 nucleotides: TGTGCCAGCAGCCCCGATCCGCTCGGGACATCTCTTTACGAGCAGTACTTC.

This chain links TRBV27 with TRBJ2-7, with 7 nucleotides matching TRBD1. CDR3 length equals 17 residues. The germline CDR1 and CDR2 sequences are MNHEY and SMNVEV (reference sequence). Losses at the gene ends were 5 bases for V and 2 bases for J; bases not matched to a gene: 15. The DNA for the CDR3 is TGTGCCAGCAGTCTAAGGGGGAGAGGGGGCGGACCCTACGAGCAGTACTTC. The encoded protein is CASSLRGRGGGPYEQYF.

The table lists this clone with a count of one. V is TRBV2 and J is TRBJ2-3, with D possibly matching TRBD2 (5 bases). V was clipped by 4 bases and J by 6 bases, with 14 bases between them. CDR3 length: 14 amino acids. Germline V CDR1 and CDR2: SNHLY, FYNNEI. Here the CDR3 reads CASSAGLATDTQYF. The CDR3 DNA reads TGTGCCAGCAGTGCAGGTCTAGCAACCGATACGCAGTATTTT.

The chain couples TRBV7-3 to TRBJ2-1, with 10 bases identical to TRBD2. Germline CDR1 and CDR2: SGHTA and FQGTGA. The V and J ends lost 5 bases and 6 bases, in that order; junction bases with no gene match: 7. The CDR3 runs 15 residues. The CDR3 DNA is TGTGCCAGCAGCCAGCTAGCGGGAGTTTCCAATGAGCAGTTCTTC. This encodes CASSQLAGVSNEQFF.